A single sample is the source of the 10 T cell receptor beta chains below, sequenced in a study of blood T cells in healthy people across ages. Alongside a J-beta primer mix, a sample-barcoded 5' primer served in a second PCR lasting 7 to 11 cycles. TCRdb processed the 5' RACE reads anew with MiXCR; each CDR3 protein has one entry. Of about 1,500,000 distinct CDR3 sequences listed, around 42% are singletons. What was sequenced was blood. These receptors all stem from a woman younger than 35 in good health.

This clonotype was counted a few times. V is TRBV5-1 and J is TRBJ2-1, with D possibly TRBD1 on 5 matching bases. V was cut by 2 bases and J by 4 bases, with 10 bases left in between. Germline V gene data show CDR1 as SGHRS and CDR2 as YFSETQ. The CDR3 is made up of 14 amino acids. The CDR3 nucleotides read TGCGCCAGCAGCTTAAGCAGGGATTACAATGAGCAGTTCTTC. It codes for CASSLSRDYNEQFF.

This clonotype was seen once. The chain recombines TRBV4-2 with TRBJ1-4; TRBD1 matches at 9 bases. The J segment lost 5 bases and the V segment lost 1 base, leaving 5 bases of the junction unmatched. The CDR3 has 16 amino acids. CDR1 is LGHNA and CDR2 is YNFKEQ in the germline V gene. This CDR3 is CASSQGQGQGNEKLFF. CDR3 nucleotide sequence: TGTGCCAGCAGCCAAGGTCAGGGACAGGGAAATGAAAAACTGTTTTTT.

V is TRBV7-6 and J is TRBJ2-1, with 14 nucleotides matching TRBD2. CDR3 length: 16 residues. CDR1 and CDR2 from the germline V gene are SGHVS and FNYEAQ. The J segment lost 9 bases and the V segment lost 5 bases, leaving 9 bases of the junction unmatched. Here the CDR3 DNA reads TGTGCCAGCAGCCCGAGACTAGCGGGGGGGCCAGGTGAGCAGTTCTTC. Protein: CASSPRLAGGPGEQFF.

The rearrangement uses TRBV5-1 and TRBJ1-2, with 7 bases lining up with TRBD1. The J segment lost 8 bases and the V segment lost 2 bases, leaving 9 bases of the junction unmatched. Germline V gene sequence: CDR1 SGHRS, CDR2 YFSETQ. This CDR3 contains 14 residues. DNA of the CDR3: TGCGCCAGCAGCTTCCAGGGGGTAGTAGAGGGCTACACCTTC. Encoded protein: CASSFQGVVEGYTF.

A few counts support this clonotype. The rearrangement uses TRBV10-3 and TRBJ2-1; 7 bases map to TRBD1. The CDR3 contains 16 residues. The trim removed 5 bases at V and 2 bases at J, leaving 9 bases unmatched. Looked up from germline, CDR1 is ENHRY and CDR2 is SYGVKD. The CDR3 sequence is CAISRRDSPTYNEQFF. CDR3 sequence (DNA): TGTGCCATCAGTCGCCGGGACAGCCCTACCTACAATGAGCAGTTCTTC.

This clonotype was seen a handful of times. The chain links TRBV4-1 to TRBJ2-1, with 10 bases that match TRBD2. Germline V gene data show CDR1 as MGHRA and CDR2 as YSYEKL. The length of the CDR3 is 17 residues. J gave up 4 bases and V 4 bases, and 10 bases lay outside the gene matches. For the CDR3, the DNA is TGCGCCAGCAGCCCCAGGGTCAGGACTAGCGGATACAATGAGCAGTTCTTC. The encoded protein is CASSPRVRTSGYNEQFF.

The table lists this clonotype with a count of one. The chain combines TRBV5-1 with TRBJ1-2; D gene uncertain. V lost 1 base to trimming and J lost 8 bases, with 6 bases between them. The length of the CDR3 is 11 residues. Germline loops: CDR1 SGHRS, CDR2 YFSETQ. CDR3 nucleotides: TGCGCCAGCAGCTTGAAAAGGGGCTACACCTTC. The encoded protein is CASSLKRGYTF.

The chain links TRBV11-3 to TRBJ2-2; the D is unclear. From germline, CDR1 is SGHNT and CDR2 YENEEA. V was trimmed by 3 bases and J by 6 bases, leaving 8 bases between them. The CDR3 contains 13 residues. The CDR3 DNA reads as TGTGCCAGCAGCTTTATTTCCTCCGGGGAGCTGTTTTTT. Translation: CASSFISSGELFF.

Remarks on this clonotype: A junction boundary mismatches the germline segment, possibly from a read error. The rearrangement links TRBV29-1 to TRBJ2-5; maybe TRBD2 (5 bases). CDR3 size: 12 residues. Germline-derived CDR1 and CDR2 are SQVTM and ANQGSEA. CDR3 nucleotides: TGCAGCGTTGAAGGGTCACTAGTCCGCCTGATCTTC. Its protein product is CSVEGSLVRLIF.

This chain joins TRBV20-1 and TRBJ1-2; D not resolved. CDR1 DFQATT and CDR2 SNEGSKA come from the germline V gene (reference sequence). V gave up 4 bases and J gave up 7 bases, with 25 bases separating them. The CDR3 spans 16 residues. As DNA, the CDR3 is TGCAGTGCTATCTACAGAGATGACCCAAGATCTGGTGGCTACACCTTC. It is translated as CSAIYRDDPRSGGYTF.